This passage covers 25 T cell receptor beta chains from one sample sequenced in a study of blood T cell repertoires in COVID-19. The repertoire was sequenced with immunoSEQ multiplex PCR; TCRdb's copy has only in-frame clones and lacks some. The data contain about 130,000 clones, roughly 88% of them singletons. The sequenced material came from peripheral blood. All receptors come from a man aged 65 to 85 with active COVID-19.

The chain joins TRBV18 to TRBJ1-1; maybe TRBD1 (5 bases). The length of the CDR3 is 13 residues. V was shortened by 5 bases and J by 2 bases, with 9 bases between the two germline ends. CDR1 is KGHSH, CDR2 LQKENI, per germline. The CDR3: CASSSGGNTEAFF. The DNA of the CDR3 is TGTGCCAGCTCATCGGGGGGTAACACTGAAGCTTTCTTT. Supplemented by reference TRBV18 and TRBJ1-1, the full variable domain reads NAGVMQNPRHLVRRRGQEARLRCSPMKGHSHVYWYRQLPEEGLKFMVYLQKENIIDESGMPKERFSAEFPKEGPSILRIQQVVRGDSAAYFCASSSGGNTEAFFGQGTRLTVV.

The rearrangement joins TRBV19 to TRBJ1-1; no clear D gene. V was shortened by 7 bases and J by 1 base, with 10 bases between the two germline ends. This CDR3 spans 13 amino acids. Germline loops: CDR1 LNHDA, CDR2 SQIVND (reference sequence). CDR3 sequence reads: CASTKGRNTEAFF. CDR3 nucleotide sequence: TGTGCCAGTACTAAAGGGAGGAACACTGAAGCTTTCTTT.

V usage is TRBV4-2 and J usage is TRBJ2-5; D perhaps matches TRBD1 (5 bases). The CDR3 is 14 residues long. V lost 0 bases to trimming and J lost 3 bases, with 8 bases between them. Germline V lookup: CDR1 LGHNA, CDR2 YNFKEQ. The DNA for the CDR3 is TGTGCCAGCAGCCAAGAGGCAGGGAAAGAGACCCAGTACTTC. Its protein product is CASSQEAGKETQYF.

This sequence joins TRBV7-8 and TRBJ1-4; the match to TRBD1 covers 9 bases. The germline gives CDR1 SGHVS, CDR2 FQNEAQ. J lost 6 bases, V lost 2 bases, and 4 bases had no gene match. The length of the CDR3 is 15 residues. The CDR3: CASSLPGQGDEKLFF. DNA of the CDR3: TGTGCCAGCAGCTTACCGGGACAGGGTGATGAAAAACTGTTTTTT.

V gene TRBV5-1 combines with J gene TRBJ2-6; 9 bases are a match to TRBD1. Germline V gene data show CDR1 as SGHRS and CDR2 as YFSETQ. The J segment lost 5 bases and the V segment lost 3 bases, leaving 6 bases of the junction unmatched. CDR3 length: 16 residues. CDR3: CASSYTGTGRANVLTF. CDR3 in DNA: TGCGCCAGCAGCTACACCGGGACAGGGCGGGCCAACGTCCTGACTTTC.

The chain links TRBV5-1 to TRBJ1-1; D might be TRBD1 (6 bases). The germline V and J ends were trimmed by 4 bases and 1 base, with 11 bases remaining between them. From germline, CDR1 is SGHRS and CDR2 YFSETQ. The CDR3 is 14 residues long. CDR3 in DNA: TGCGCCAGCAGCATACAGGGCTCGAACACTGAAGCTTTCTTT. Protein product: CASSIQGSNTEAFF.

The rearrangement joins TRBV6-5 to TRBJ1-4; a possible D gene is TRBD1 (5 bases). Germline V lookup: CDR1 MNHEY, CDR2 SVGAGI. The V end lost 6 bases, the J end lost 7 bases, and 12 bases lay between the germline ends. The CDR3 extends over 13 amino acids. CDR3 in DNA: TGTGCCAGCAGCCAATCGACAGCTGAAAAACTGTTTTTT. This gives the protein CASSQSTAEKLFF.

The CDR3 DNA is TGTGCCACCAGTGTGGGAGGAGCTAACTATGGCTACACCTTC. This codes for CATSVGGANYGYTF. The V call is TRBV24-1, the J call TRBJ1-2; D uncertain. CDR1 and CDR2 (germline): KGHDR, SFDVKD. Trimming took 5 bases from V and 0 from J, leaving 9 bases between them. The CDR3 length is 14 residues.

This chain joins TRBV5-1 and TRBJ2-3; 8 bases are shared with TRBD2. V was pared by 1 base and J by 3 bases, with 10 bases of the junction left unmatched. CDR3 size: 17 residues. Germline V CDR1 and CDR2: SGHRS, YFSETQ. The CDR3 DNA is TGCGCCAGCAGCTTGCCGAGATCGGGAGGGTGGACAGATACGCAGTATTTT. This translates into CASSLPRSGGWTDTQYF.

The chain employs TRBV30 and TRBJ2-7, with 10 bases fitting TRBD1. Germline V gene lookup returns CDR1 GTSNPN and CDR2 SVGIG (reference sequence). The junction had 3 bases not matched to a gene; V was cut back by 2 bases and J by 2 bases. The CDR3 is 14 amino acids. CDR3 DNA sequence: TGTGCCTGGAGTAAGGGGACAGGGGCCTACGAGCAGTACTTC. It is translated as CAWSKGTGAYEQYF.

The V gene is TRBV5-1, the J gene TRBJ2-1, with a possible D match to TRBD1 (6 bases). This CDR3 has 13 residues. The germline V and J ends were trimmed by 4 bases and 5 bases, with 10 bases remaining between them. Per germline, CDR1 SGHRS and CDR2 YFSETQ. CDR3 sequence: CASSQGGNNEQFF. In nucleotides, the CDR3 is TGCGCCAGCAGCCAAGGGGGAAACAATGAGCAGTTCTTC.

This clone was detected a few times. The chain carries TRBV11-2 and TRBJ2-7; TRBD2 matches at 8 bases. CDR1 is SGHAT, CDR2 FQNNGV, per germline. V lost 4 bases and J lost 0; bases outside the gene matches: 17. There are 19 residues in the CDR3. CDR3: CASSSINRARSGGSYEQYF. The CDR3 DNA reads TGTGCCAGCAGCTCCATCAATCGGGCTCGGAGCGGGGGCTCCTACGAGCAGTACTTC.

The V gene is TRBV7-8, the J gene TRBJ1-2, with TRBD1 matching over 9 bases. V lost 4 bases to trimming and J lost 7 bases; unmatched junction nucleotides: 4. This CDR3 is 13 amino acids long. Germline V gene lookup returns CDR1 SGHVS and CDR2 FQNEAQ. CDR3 in amino acids: CASSSTGGTGYTF. DNA for the CDR3: TGTGCCAGCAGCTCGACAGGGGGTACTGGCTACACCTTC.

J is TRBJ2-7 and V is TRBV3-1 (or the pseudogene TRBV3-2), with 7 bases that match TRBD2. CDR1 and CDR2 from the germline V gene are LGHDT and YNNKEL (reference sequence). With V trimmed by 1 base and J by 2 bases, 8 bases remained unmatched. CDR3 length: 16 residues. The CDR3 sequence: CASSQAGLADPYEQYF. The CDR3 DNA reads TGTGCCAGCAGCCAAGCCGGCCTAGCGGACCCCTACGAGCAGTACTTC.

The genes are TRBV9 and TRBJ1-2; D possibly corresponds to TRBD1 (5 bases). The germline V and J ends were trimmed by 3 bases and 5 bases, with 14 bases remaining between them. Germline CDR1 SGDLS, CDR2 YYNGEE. The CDR3 covers 14 residues. CDR3 protein: CASSGQTFGYGYTF. CDR3 nucleotides: TGTGCCAGCAGCGGACAGACTTTTGGGTATGGCTACACCTTC.

The chain recombines TRBV27 with TRBJ2-3, with 10 positions matching TRBD1. In germline, CDR1 is MNHEY, CDR2 SMNVEV (reference sequence). The junction had 9 bases not matched to a gene; V was cut back by 5 bases and J by 1 base. The CDR3 sequence is 17 residues long. In DNA, the CDR3 is TGTGCCAGCAGTGCAAGACAGGGGGCGCGCGGCACAGATACGCAGTATTTT. Translating it yields CASSARQGARGTDTQYF.

This clone was detected only once. The chain joins TRBV19 to TRBJ2-1; D is uncertain. The CDR3 is 15 residues long. Trimming removed 5 bases from V and 6 bases from J, with 17 bases in between. CDR1 and CDR2 (germline): LNHDA, SQIVND (reference sequence). CDR3 sequence (DNA): TGTGCCAGTAGTTCAGAGCGACTTCTTTTCAATGAGCAGTTCTTC. It yields the protein CASSSERLLFNEQFF.

The DNA of the CDR3 is TGTGCCTGGCGCCGGGACAGAAATCAGCCCCAGCATTTT. This encodes CAWRRDRNQPQHF. This rearrangement joins TRBV30 to TRBJ1-5; 7 nucleotides align to TRBD1. Germline lookup yields CDR1 GTSNPN and CDR2 SVGIG (reference sequence). The J segment lost 4 bases and the V segment lost 5 bases, leaving 5 bases of the junction unmatched. This CDR3 spans 13 amino acids.

The rearrangement uses TRBV18 and TRBJ1-2; 10 bases are shared with TRBD1. Germline lookup yields CDR1 KGHSH and CDR2 LQKENI. This CDR3 has 16 amino acids. V shed 3 bases and J 2 bases; nucleotides not matched to a gene: 6. The CDR3 coding sequence is TGTGCCAGCTCACCCGAGACAGGGGGCGCAAACTATGGCTACACCTTC. Amino acid sequence: CASSPETGGANYGYTF.

The CDR3 nucleotides read TGCGCCAGCAGCCAAGGTGGGACTAGCGGATACAATGAGCAGTTCTTC. Translated: CASSQGGTSGYNEQFF. The chain couples TRBV4-1 to TRBJ2-1, with 11 bases matching TRBD2. V dropped 1 base and J dropped 4; count of bases not matched to a gene: 3. CDR3 length: 16 residues. CDR1 is MGHRA and CDR2 is YSYEKL in the germline V gene.

This chain links TRBV24-1 with TRBJ1-2; D remains ambiguous. This CDR3 has 14 residues. Trimming stripped 4 bases from V and 8 bases from J, with 16 bases between. Germline CDR1 is KGHDR and CDR2 is SFDVKD. In DNA form, the CDR3 reads TGTGCCACCAGTGAGCGCGGGATCAGTTACGGCTACACCTTC. Translation gives CATSERGISYGYTF.

The chain employs TRBV6-5 and TRBJ1-2; 9 positions agree with TRBD1. Per the germline V gene, CDR1 is MNHEY and CDR2 is SVGAGI. The length of the CDR3 is 15 residues. V gave up 0 bases and J gave up 2 bases; unmatched junction bases: 1. CDR3 coding DNA: TGTGCCAGCAGTTACTCCGGGACAGGGAACTATGGCTACACCTTC. Translation gives CASSYSGTGNYGYTF.

As DNA, the CDR3 is TGCGCCAGCAGCTTCGGGGGGGAACACTATGGCTACACCTTC. It is translated as CASSFGGEHYGYTF. The rearrangement links TRBV5-1 to TRBJ1-2; tentatively, D is TRBD1 (5 bases). V lost 2 bases, J lost 3 bases, and 11 bases lay in between. This CDR3 has 14 residues. Germline V gene sequence: CDR1 SGHRS, CDR2 YFSETQ.

The V call is TRBV28, the J call TRBJ1-5; tentatively, D is TRBD1 (5 bases). This CDR3 spans 15 amino acids. V lost 3 bases and J 2 bases, leaving 11 bases between the germline ends. The V gene's germline CDR1 is MDHEN and CDR2 SYDVKM. The CDR3, as DNA: TGTGCCAGCAGTTTGCAGGGTCGGGGCAATCAGCCCCAGCATTTT. The encoded protein is CASSLQGRGNQPQHF.

This chain uses TRBV11-2 with TRBJ2-1; 9 nucleotides line up with TRBD2. CDR1 SGHAT and CDR2 FQNNGV come from the germline V gene. CDR3 length equals 17 residues. J gave up 4 bases and V 1 base, and 8 bases lay outside the gene matches. In DNA, the CDR3 is TGTGCCAGCAGCTTAGTAGTCGCTAGCGGGATATACAATGAGCAGTTCTTC. It is translated as CASSLVVASGIYNEQFF. Full variable domain (outside the CDR3, taken from reference TRBV11-2 and TRBJ2-1): EAGVAQSPRYKIIEKRQSVAFWCNPISGHATLYWYQQILGQGPKLLIQFQNNGVVDDSQLPKDRFSAERLKGVDSTLKIQPAKLEDSAVYLCASSLVVASGIYNEQFFGPGTRLTVL.